These 11 T cell receptor beta chains share one sample of origin, sequenced in a study of blood T cell repertoires in COVID-19. Assay: immunoSEQ multiplex PCR; the TCRdb copy retains only in-frame clones and omits some. Here the sample spans 150,000 to 200,000 clones, around 89% being singletons. The source material was peripheral blood. These receptors all come from a human donor in a cohort sampled during active COVID-19.

This clone appeared a single time. This CDR3 is CASSNQGAYEKLFF. The CDR3 DNA reads TGTGCCAGCAGCAACCAGGGGGCCTATGAAAAACTGTTTTTT. The J gene is TRBJ1-4, the V gene TRBV6-6; 8 positions match TRBD1. The trim removed 6 bases at V and 6 bases at J, leaving 6 bases unmatched. CDR1 MNHNY and CDR2 SVGAGI come from the germline V gene (reference sequence). The CDR3 extends over 14 amino acids.

This clone has a single count. CDR3 sequence reads: CATSPSGASTDTQYF. Written as DNA, the CDR3 is TGTGCCACCAGTCCTAGCGGGGCGAGCACAGATACGCAGTATTTT. The rearrangement links TRBV24-1 to TRBJ2-3; 9 positions match TRBD2. The CDR3 totals 15 residues. V trimming: 6 bases; J trimming: 0 bases; junction bases outside the gene matches: 3. Germline CDR1 reads KGHDR; CDR2 reads SFDVKD.

DNA of the CDR3: TGTGCCACCAGCAGAGACTCTAGCGGGGGGGCGGCCAAAAACATTCAGTACTTC. Protein: CATSRDSSGGAAKNIQYF. The gene calls are TRBV15 and TRBJ2-4; 12 nucleotides match TRBD2. The CDR3 is made up of 18 amino acids. J gave up 1 base and V 0 bases, and 4 bases lay outside the gene matches. Per germline, CDR1 LNHNV and CDR2 YYDKDF (reference sequence).

This sequence joins TRBV3-1 (or the pseudogene TRBV3-2) and TRBJ1-6; D is ambiguous. The CDR3 has 16 residues. CDR1 and CDR2 (germline): LGHDT, YNNKEL (reference sequence). The V gene lost 4 bases and the J gene lost 3 bases, with 13 bases spanning the gap. Here the CDR3 DNA reads TGTGCCAGCAGCCCCCAACGACGGGACTATAATTCACCCCTCCACTTT. It encodes CASSPQRRDYNSPLHF.

The chain is built from TRBV7-2 and TRBJ2-1, with 9 bases identical to TRBD1. The CDR3 runs to 17 residues. Unmatched junction bases numbered 12, after V lost 3 bases and J lost 6 bases. Germline V gives CDR1 SGHTA, CDR2 FQGNSA. CDR3 in DNA: TGTGCCAGCAGCTTGCCTCCCGGGACAGGGTACCCCAATGAGCAGTTCTTC. Residues: CASSLPPGTGYPNEQFF.

This chain links TRBV10-1 with TRBJ2-1; D is perhaps TRBD1 (5 bases). The CDR3 sequence is 13 residues long. Trimming pared 0 bases from V and 9 bases from J, leaving 9 bases between. CDR1 WNHNN and CDR2 SYGVQD come from the germline V gene (reference sequence). The CDR3 loop reads CASSESARVEQFF. The CDR3 DNA is TGCGCCAGCAGTGAGTCAGCCAGGGTTGAGCAGTTCTTC.

The chain carries TRBV20-1 and TRBJ2-3, with 8 positions matching TRBD2. The CDR3 covers 16 residues. In germline, CDR1 is DFQATT, CDR2 SNEGSKA (reference sequence). Trimming removed 3 bases from V and 1 base from J; junction bases left unmatched: 9. The CDR3 is CSASGGGSLGTDTQYF. DNA for the CDR3: TGCAGTGCTAGTGGCGGGGGGAGTTTGGGCACAGATACGCAGTATTTT.

The V and J genes are TRBV5-4 and TRBJ2-2; D is possibly TRBD1 (5 bases). CDR1 and CDR2 (germline): SGHNT, YYREEE (reference sequence). This CDR3 spans 16 amino acids. Trimming took off 4 bases at V and 4 bases at J, with 17 bases between the two ends. The CDR3 region is CASSLPGKGSTGELFF. The CDR3 bases are TGTGCCAGCAGCCTCCCAGGGAAAGGCTCCACCGGGGAGCTGTTTTTT.

The chain recombines TRBV7-9 with TRBJ1-3, with 9 positions matching TRBD1. In germline, CDR1 is SEHNR, CDR2 FQNEAQ (reference sequence). V gave up 6 bases and J gave up 0 bases; unmatched junction bases: 12. The CDR3 sequence is 18 residues long. CDR3 loop: CASSPGTGTPISGNTIYF. In nucleotides, the CDR3 is TGTGCCAGCAGTCCCGGGACAGGGACTCCTATCTCTGGAAACACCATATATTTT.

The CDR3, as DNA: TGTGCCAGCAGTTACTCGACTAGCGTTATACCACGCCTCTCCTACGAGCAGTACTTC. Protein sequence: CASSYSTSVIPRLSYEQYF. The chain uses TRBV6-2 or TRBV6-3 and TRBJ2-7, with TRBD2 identical over 8 bases. CDR1 and CDR2 (germline): MNHEY, SVGEGT. The length of the CDR3 is 19 residues. V lost 0 bases, J lost 0 bases, and 13 bases stayed unmatched.

This chain joins TRBV7-9 and TRBJ1-2, with a weak D call TRBD1 (6 bases). Germline V gene data show CDR1 as SEHNR and CDR2 as FQNEAQ (reference sequence). The germline V and J ends were trimmed by 1 base and 8 bases, with 17 bases remaining between them. The CDR3 sequence is 15 residues long. CDR3 in amino acids: CASSLGGDNSRGYTF. CDR3 DNA sequence: TGTGCCAGCAGCTTAGGAGGGGACAACAGCCGAGGCTACACCTTC.